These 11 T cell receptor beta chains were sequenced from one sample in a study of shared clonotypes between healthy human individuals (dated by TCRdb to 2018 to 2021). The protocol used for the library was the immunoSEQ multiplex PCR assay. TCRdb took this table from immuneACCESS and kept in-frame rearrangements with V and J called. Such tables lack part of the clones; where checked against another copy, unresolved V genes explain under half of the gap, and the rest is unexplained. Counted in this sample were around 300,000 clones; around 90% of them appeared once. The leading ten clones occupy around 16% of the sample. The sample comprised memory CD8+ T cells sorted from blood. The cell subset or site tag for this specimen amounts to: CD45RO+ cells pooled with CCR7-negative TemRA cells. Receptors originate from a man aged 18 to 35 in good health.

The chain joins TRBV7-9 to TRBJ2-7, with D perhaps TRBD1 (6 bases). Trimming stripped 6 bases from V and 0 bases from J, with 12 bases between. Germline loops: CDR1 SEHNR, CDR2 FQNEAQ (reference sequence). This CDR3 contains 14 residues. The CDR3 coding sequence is TGTGCCAGCAGTTCTAGGACAGACTCCTACGAGCAGTACTTC. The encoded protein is CASSSRTDSYEQYF.

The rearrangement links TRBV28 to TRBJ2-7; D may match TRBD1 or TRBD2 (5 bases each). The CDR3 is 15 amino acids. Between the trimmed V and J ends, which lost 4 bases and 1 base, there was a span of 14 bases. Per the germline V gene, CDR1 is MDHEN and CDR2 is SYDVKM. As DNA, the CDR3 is TGTGCCAGCAGTTCCGGGACCGAAAGATCCTACGAGCAGTACTTC. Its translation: CASSSGTERSYEQYF.

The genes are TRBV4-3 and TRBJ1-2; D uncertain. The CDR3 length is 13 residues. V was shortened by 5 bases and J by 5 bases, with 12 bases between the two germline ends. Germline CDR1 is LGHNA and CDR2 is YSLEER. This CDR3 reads CASSYLASYGYTF. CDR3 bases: TGCGCCAGCAGCTACTTAGCAAGTTATGGCTACACCTTC.

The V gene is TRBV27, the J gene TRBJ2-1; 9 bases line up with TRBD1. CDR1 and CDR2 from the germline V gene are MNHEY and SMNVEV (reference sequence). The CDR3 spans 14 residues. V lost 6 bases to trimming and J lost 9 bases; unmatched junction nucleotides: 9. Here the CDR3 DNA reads TGTGCCAGCAGCATACAGGGGGCGCTGACTGAGCAGTTCTTC. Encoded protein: CASSIQGALTEQFF.

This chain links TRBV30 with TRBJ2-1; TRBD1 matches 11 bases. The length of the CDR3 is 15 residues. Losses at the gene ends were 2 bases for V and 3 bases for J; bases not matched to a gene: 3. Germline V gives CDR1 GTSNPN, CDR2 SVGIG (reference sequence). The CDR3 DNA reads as TGTGCCTGGAGTTCCGGGACAGGGGGCTACAATGAGCAGTTCTTC. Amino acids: CAWSSGTGGYNEQFF.

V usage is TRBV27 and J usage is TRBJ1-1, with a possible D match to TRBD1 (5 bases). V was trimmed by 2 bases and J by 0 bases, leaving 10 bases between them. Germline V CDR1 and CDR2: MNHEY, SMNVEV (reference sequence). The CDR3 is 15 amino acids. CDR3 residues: CASSLVGAMNTEAFF. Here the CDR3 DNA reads TGTGCCAGCAGTTTAGTCGGGGCTATGAACACTGAAGCTTTCTTT.

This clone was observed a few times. CDR3 bases: TGTGCCAGCAGTCTCGGCGGGGGCGCGGGTACCGGGGAGCTGTTTTTT. It codes for CASSLGGGAGTGELFF. This chain joins TRBV27 and TRBJ2-2; possibly TRBD2 for D (7 bases). Germline assignment: CDR1 MNHEY and CDR2 SMNVEV (reference sequence). Trimming removed 5 bases at V and 5 bases at J, with 18 bases between. This CDR3 is built from 16 residues.

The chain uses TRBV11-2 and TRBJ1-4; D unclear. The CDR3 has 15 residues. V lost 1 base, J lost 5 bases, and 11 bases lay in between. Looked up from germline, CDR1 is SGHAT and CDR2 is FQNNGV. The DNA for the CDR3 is TGTGCCAGCAGCTTAGCCCGACCGAACAATGAAAAACTGTTTTTT. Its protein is CASSLARPNNEKLFF.

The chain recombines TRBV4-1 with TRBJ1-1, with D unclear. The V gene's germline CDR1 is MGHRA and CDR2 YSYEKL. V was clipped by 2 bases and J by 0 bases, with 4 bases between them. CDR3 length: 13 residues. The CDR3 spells CASSQRLNTEAFF. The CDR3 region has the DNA TGCGCCAGCAGCCAAAGGTTGAACACTGAAGCTTTCTTT.

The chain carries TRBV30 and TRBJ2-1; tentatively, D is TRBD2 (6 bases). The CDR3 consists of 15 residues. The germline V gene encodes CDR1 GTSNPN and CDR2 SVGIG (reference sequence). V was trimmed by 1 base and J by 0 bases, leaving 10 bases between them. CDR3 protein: CAWSADSGSYNEQFF. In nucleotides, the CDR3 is TGTGCCTGGAGTGCAGATAGCGGCTCCTACAATGAGCAGTTCTTC.

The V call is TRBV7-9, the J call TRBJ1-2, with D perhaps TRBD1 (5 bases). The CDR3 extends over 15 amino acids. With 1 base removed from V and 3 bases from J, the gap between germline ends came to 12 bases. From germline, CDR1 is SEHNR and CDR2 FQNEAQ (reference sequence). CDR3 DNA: TGTGCCAGCAGCTTAGGGGACCCCATTTACTATGGCTACACCTTC. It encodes CASSLGDPIYYGYTF.